The rows below give T cell receptor beta chains drawn from one sample of a study of response to subunit inactivated influenza vaccine. Each CDR3 protein is one row after TCRdb ran MiXCR on the RT-PCR reads. The repertoire consists of more than 450,000 distinct CDR3 sequences, with 7.6% occurring once and the leading ten covering 13%. The sequencing here drew on PBMCs from blood, taken roughly 24 months after vaccination. These receptors originate from a man aged 45 to 70 who received an inactivated influenza vaccine. Each CDR3 is given without its conserved first and last residue.

>TRBV15|TRBJ1-1
ATSRDRKGMNTEAF
>TRBV7-2|TRBJ1-4
ASSSMGGSNEKLF
>TRBV6-6|TRBJ2-7
ASRPSQGYEQY
>TRBV24-1|TRBJ2-1
ATSDPIWGYNEQF
>TRBV30|TRBJ1-5
AWSVSGDQPQH
>TRBV20-1|TRBJ2-3
SARTASGVNTDTQY
>TRBV24-1|TRBJ1-5
ATSDGGQGARQPQH
>TRBV20-1|TRBJ2-5
SAHAGTGGPTTQY
>TRBV20-1|TRBJ2-3
SAPKDGGAQY
>TRBV6-1|TRBJ2-7
ASSIDGVGNEQY
>TRBV15|TRBJ2-1
ATSRALAGVLGEQF
>TRBV7-2|TRBJ2-7
ASSPGPPVYEQY
>TRBV19|TRBJ1-2
ASTPRPAGGVRGYT
>TRBV6-5|TRBJ2-7
ASSYSARVAYEQY
>TRBV24-1|TRBJ2-5
ATSDSRTSGSETQY
>TRBV20-1|TRBJ2-7
SARDRDRVYEQY
>TRBV20-1|TRBJ2-2
SADDRRGTGELF
>TRBV18|TRBJ2-1
ASSPGRGQEQF
>TRBV5-1|TRBJ2-1
ASSLMPTSGGNYNEQF
>TRBV2|TRBJ1-5
ASREGNQPQH
>TRBV5-6|TRBJ1-1
ASSLVGELNTEAF
>TRBV3-1|TRBJ1-5
ASSQGIGTLPQH
>TRBV6-2/TRBV6-3|TRBJ2-1
ASRPLAGGGDEQF
>TRBV4-2|TRBJ1-6
ASSPRGRDNSPLH
>TRBV2|TRBJ2-5
ASSPPVEETQY
>TRBV29-1|TRBJ2-5
SASTQFGETQY